The T cell receptor (beta chain) described here comes from a study of T cell repertoires in cytomegalovirus infection. Overall study context: CMV infection together with matching HLA type was indicated by public TCR beta signatures. Study results and caveats: Summed frequency of shared TCR beta families picked out CMV carriers who also had the relevant HLA. CMV-specific TCR beta clonotypes restricted by HLA-C were the ones dominating the ex vivo response.

TCRdb reprocessed the reads via MiXCR and lists one record per CDR3 protein. The sample includes 450,000 to 650,000 distinct CDR3 sequences, about a quarter seen only once; the top ten take over 10%. This clonotype occurred once. Its antigen is still unknown. Sequenced input: PBMCs. This sequence originates from a human donor in good health (CMV status not recorded). Some clones in this sample may be carry-over from other donors' samples.

The CDR3 nucleotides read TGTGCCAGCACCGGAGGGGCAGGGGGGTCCTACGAGCAGTACTTC. Its translation is CASTGGAGGSYEQYF. The genes are TRBV28 and TRBJ2-7, with D perhaps TRBD1 (7 bases). This CDR3 is 15 amino acids long. With 7 bases removed from V and 1 base from J, the gap between germline ends came to 17 bases. Per the germline V gene, CDR1 is MDHEN and CDR2 is SYDVKM.